A single sample gave rise to the 16 T cell receptor beta chains below, sequenced in a study of blood T cell repertoires in COVID-19. The protocol was immunoSEQ multiplex PCR, while the TCRdb copy is restricted to in-frame clones and leaves out a portion. The table includes around 260,000 clones, 87% detected once. Material: peripheral blood. These receptors originate from a woman aged 40 to 49 who had recovered from COVID-19.

The genes are TRBV4-2 and TRBJ2-7; tentative D call: TRBD1 (5 bases). Deletions cut 1 base from V and 1 base from J, with 14 bases between. The CDR3 loop spans 16 amino acids. Germline V gene data show CDR1 as LGHNA and CDR2 as YNFKEQ. This chain's CDR3 is CASSQAMTAYSYEQYF. The CDR3 coding sequence is TGTGCCAGCAGCCAAGCCATGACAGCGTATTCCTACGAGCAGTACTTC.

The V call is TRBV9, the J call TRBJ2-7; 7 bases are a match to TRBD1. Trimming cost V 3 bases and J 4 bases; bases outside gene matches: 13. The V gene's germline CDR1 is SGDLS and CDR2 YYNGEE. CDR3 length: 16 residues. The CDR3 loop is CASSGQGQWNPYEQYF. The CDR3 DNA reads as TGTGCCAGCAGCGGACAGGGACAATGGAACCCTTACGAGCAGTACTTC.

J is TRBJ2-2 and V is TRBV11-3, with TRBD1 matching over 7 bases. Trimming took 4 bases from V and 7 from J; bases not matched to a gene: 12. The CDR3 spans 16 residues. The germline CDR1 and CDR2 sequences are SGHNT and YENEEA. Written as DNA, the CDR3 is TGTGCCAGCAGCTCTAGACAGGGAAGAGTTAGCGGGGAGCTGTTTTTT. Translated, it gives CASSSRQGRVSGELFF.

With respect to this clone: The conserved closing phenylalanine or tryptophan is absent in this CDR3, likely reflecting a read error. No DNA is shown, since the ends of the CDR3 on it are uncertain; the CDR3 is the one TCRdb lists. The CDR3 sequence: CASSAFRQGYY. This sequence joins TRBV2 and TRBJ1-1; the listed D gene, TRBD1, was not tested against the DNA. Germline lookup yields CDR1 SNHLY and CDR2 FYNNEI. The CDR3 is 11 residues long, counting both termini.

This chain connects TRBV27 to TRBJ2-1, with 8 nucleotides matching TRBD2. From germline, CDR1 is MNHEY and CDR2 SMNVEV (reference sequence). CDR3 length: 15 amino acids. Losses at the gene ends were 6 bases for V and 4 bases for J; bases not matched to a gene: 8. The CDR3 nucleotides read TGTGCCAGCAGCCGAACTAGCGGTTCATACAATGAGCAGTTCTTC. Protein product: CASSRTSGSYNEQFF.

Concerning this clone: Different DNA sequences within this sample yield the same CDR3. This rearrangement joins TRBV7-2 to TRBJ1-5, with D possibly TRBD1 on 5 matching bases. Per the germline V gene, CDR1 is SGHTA and CDR2 is FQGNSA. V was pared by 3 bases and J by 7 bases, with 13 bases between. The CDR3 totals 14 residues. Here the CDR3 reads CASSFRQGGQPQHF. The CDR3, as DNA: TGTGCCAGCAGCTTTAGGCAGGGAGGACAGCCCCAGCATTTT.

V and J are TRBV7-8 and TRBJ1-1; D is perhaps TRBD1 (6 bases). The CDR3 runs 13 residues. CDR1 SGHVS and CDR2 FQNEAQ come from the germline V gene. The ends were cut back, 1 base at V and 5 bases at J, with 8 bases in the middle. The CDR3 protein is CASSLDRETEAFF. The CDR3 nucleotides are TGTGCCAGCAGCTTAGACAGGGAAACTGAAGCTTTCTTT.

The chain uses TRBV3-1 (or the pseudogene TRBV3-2) and TRBJ2-1; 13 nucleotides line up with TRBD2. Germline CDR1 is LGHDT and CDR2 is YNNKEL (reference sequence). This CDR3 contains 16 residues. V trimming: 1 base; J trimming: 3 bases; junction bases outside the gene matches: 0. DNA of the CDR3: TGTGCCAGCAGCCAAGGACTAGCGGGGGGCTACAATGAGCAGTTCTTC. This codes for CASSQGLAGGYNEQFF.

The rearrangement links TRBV4-3 to TRBJ2-7; 9 nucleotides match TRBD1. This CDR3 comprises 17 residues. V was clipped by 0 bases and J by 2 bases; unmatched bases: 8. Germline V lookup: CDR1 LGHNA, CDR2 YSLEER. The CDR3 spells CASSQDILTGGTYEQYF. In DNA form, the CDR3 reads TGCGCCAGCAGCCAAGATATTTTGACAGGGGGTACCTACGAGCAGTACTTC.

This chain links TRBV7-2 with TRBJ1-2; no clear D gene. Trimming removed 5 bases at V and 0 bases at J, with 13 bases between. The CDR3 extends over 15 amino acids. CDR1 is SGHTA and CDR2 is FQGNSA in the germline V gene. The CDR3 DNA sequence: TGTGCCAGCAGCCGGGAAATTACCTCTAACTATGGCTACACCTTC. Protein sequence: CASSREITSNYGYTF.

The chain recombines TRBV6-5 with TRBJ1-2; no clear D gene. The CDR3 covers 14 residues. V shed 6 bases and J shed 4 bases, with 15 bases lying between them. The germline CDR1 and CDR2 sequences are MNHEY and SVGAGI. CDR3 in amino acids: CASSPHLAGYGYTF. In nucleotides, the CDR3 is TGTGCCAGCAGCCCCCACCTCGCGGGCTATGGCTACACCTTC.

Written as DNA, the CDR3 is TGTGCCAGTAGTATGATTGCGGGGGGAACCGGGGAGCTGTTTTTT. This encodes CASSMIAGGTGELFF. The V gene is TRBV19, the J gene TRBJ2-2, with 8 nucleotides matching TRBD2. After removal of 3 bases from V and 5 bases from J, the junction contained 5 bases not matched to a gene. The length of the CDR3 is 15 residues. Looked up from germline, CDR1 is LNHDA and CDR2 is SQIVND (reference sequence).

This clone is a singleton in its sample. The chain couples TRBV19 to TRBJ2-7; D is unclear. Germline V gene lookup returns CDR1 LNHDA and CDR2 SQIVND (reference sequence). Trimming took off 7 bases at V and 1 base at J, with 17 bases between the two ends. This CDR3 is 15 amino acids long. Written as DNA, the CDR3 is TGTGCCAGTACCATGGGTACAGAGCTTTCCTACGAGCAGTACTTC. This codes for CASTMGTELSYEQYF.

This chain joins TRBV12-5 and TRBJ2-3; 10 bases fit TRBD1. J gave up 6 bases and V 5 bases, and 8 bases lay outside the gene matches. This CDR3 spans 15 amino acids. From germline, CDR1 is LGHNT and CDR2 FRNRAP. Written as DNA, the CDR3 is TGTGCTAGTGGTCACCGACAGGGGGCGGGGGATACGCAGTATTTT. It is translated as CASGHRQGAGDTQYF.

The chain uses TRBV12-5 and TRBJ1-1; 7 nucleotides agree with TRBD1. The CDR3 consists of 13 residues. Germline V gene sequence: CDR1 LGHNT, CDR2 FRNRAP. V shed 7 bases, J shed 1 base, and the junction held 3 bases outside the gene matches. This chain's CDR3 is CASARTGNTEAFF. Here the CDR3 DNA reads TGTGCTAGTGCCCGGACAGGGAACACTGAAGCTTTCTTT.

The CDR3 coding sequence is TGTGCCAGCAGCTTAATTTTAGGGACAGGGGGCTACGAGCAGTACTTC. This encodes CASSLILGTGGYEQYF. V gene TRBV13 combines with J gene TRBJ2-7, with 11 positions matching TRBD1. Germline V gene lookup returns CDR1 PRHDT and CDR2 FYEKMQ (reference sequence). The CDR3 runs to 16 residues. V lost 2 bases, J lost 3 bases, and 6 bases stayed unmatched. Variable domain in full (rest from reference TRBV13 and TRBJ2-7): AAGVIQSPRHLIKEKRETATLKCYPIPRHDTVYWYQQGPGQDPQFLISFYEKMQSDKGSIPDRFSAQQFSDYHSELNMSSLELGDSALYFCASSLILGTGGYEQYFGPGTRLTVT.